A single sample is the source of the 26 T cell receptor beta chains below, sequenced in a study of blood T cell repertoires in COVID-19. Assay: immunoSEQ multiplex PCR; the TCRdb copy retains only in-frame clones and omits some. The sample records hundreds of thousands of clones, 60% to 75% being singletons. The sample comprised peripheral blood. Source of these receptors: a woman older than 75 with acute or convalescent COVID-19.

This chain joins TRBV27 and TRBJ2-3; 7 bases fit TRBD1. The CDR3 has 15 residues. V shed 7 bases, J shed 7 bases, and the junction held 14 bases outside the gene matches. Germline CDR1 reads MNHEY; CDR2 reads SMNVEV (reference sequence). CDR3 in amino acids: CASTSMDRGLNTQYF. The CDR3 DNA reads TGTGCCAGCACGAGCATGGATAGGGGGCTAAATACGCAGTATTTT.

The chain recombines TRBV10-3 with TRBJ1-1; tentative D call: TRBD1 (5 bases). V was shortened by 11 bases and J by 2 bases, with 12 bases between the two germline ends. The germline gives CDR1 ENHRY, CDR2 SYGVKD. The CDR3 extends over 12 amino acids. CDR3 nucleotides: TGTGCCTCGGGGGGGGGAAACACTGAAGCTTTCTTT. Its translation is CASGGGNTEAFF.

This clone appeared once. This sequence joins TRBV9 and TRBJ2-1; 7 nucleotides agree with TRBD1. V trimming: 3 bases; J trimming: 6 bases; junction bases outside the gene matches: 9. CDR1 SGDLS and CDR2 YYNGEE come from the germline V gene. This CDR3 has 15 residues. The CDR3, as DNA: TGTGCCAGCAGCGAGGGGAACAGGGGCGGCAATGAGCAGTTCTTC. This gives the protein CASSEGNRGGNEQFF.

J is TRBJ2-2 and V is TRBV5-4; weak D call: TRBD1 (5 bases). The CDR3 is made up of 15 amino acids. Germline V CDR1 and CDR2: SGHNT, YYREEE (reference sequence). The V end was cut by 2 bases, the J end by 3 bases, with 11 bases between. CDR3 sequence: CASSFPEGDTGELFF. CDR3 DNA sequence: TGTGCCAGCAGCTTCCCCGAAGGGGACACCGGGGAGCTGTTTTTT.

V gene TRBV20-1 combines with J gene TRBJ1-2; D gene uncertain. The CDR3 runs 13 residues. Trimming removed 3 bases at V and 4 bases at J, with 12 bases between. The germline CDR1 and CDR2 sequences are DFQATT and SNEGSKA (reference sequence). The CDR3 bases are TGCAGTGCTAGTCCGGGAACATTCTATGGCTACACCTTC. This sequence encodes CSASPGTFYGYTF.

This chain joins TRBV21-1 and TRBJ1-1. TRBV21-1 has pseudogene status. This CDR3 is built from 14 residues. CDR3 DNA sequence: TGTGCCAGCAGCAAAGTAGCCGAGAACACTGAAGCTTTCTTT. It specifies CASSKVAENTEAFF.

V gene TRBV16 combines with J gene TRBJ1-2; 8 bases are a match to TRBD1. In germline, CDR1 is KGHSY, CDR2 FQNENV. The CDR3 length is 15 residues. V was pared by 0 bases and J by 5 bases, with 5 bases of the junction left unmatched. Written as DNA, the CDR3 is TGTGCCAGCAGCCAATCCGGACAGGGTGTGTATGGCTACACCTTC. Its protein is CASSQSGQGVYGYTF.

V usage is TRBV2 and J usage is TRBJ2-7, with 9 bases identical to TRBD2. V dropped 4 bases and J dropped 2; count of bases not matched to a gene: 6. The CDR3 spans 15 residues. The germline V gene encodes CDR1 SNHLY and CDR2 FYNNEI. The CDR3 loop is CASSVAAGGPYEQYF. In DNA form, the CDR3 reads TGTGCCAGCAGTGTAGCGGCGGGAGGGCCCTACGAGCAGTACTTC.

This clone has just a few counts. The rearrangement links TRBV7-9 to TRBJ2-1, with TRBD2 identical over 7 bases. The CDR3 has 16 residues. Germline CDR1 SEHNR, CDR2 FQNEAQ (reference sequence). V lost 4 bases to trimming and J lost 6 bases; unmatched junction nucleotides: 12. CDR3 residues: CASSSFRTSQGNEQFF. The CDR3 DNA follows: TGTGCCAGCAGCTCATTTCGGACTAGTCAGGGCAATGAGCAGTTCTTC.

This rearrangement joins TRBV21-1 to TRBJ1-4. TRBV21-1 counts as a pseudogene. The CDR3 is 14 residues long. This chain's CDR3 is CASRIARLGEKLFF. CDR3 bases: TGTGCCAGCAGAATCGCCCGACTAGGGGAAAAACTGTTTTTT.

The chain joins TRBV2 to TRBJ1-5, with 10 bases matching TRBD1. Germline V gene lookup returns CDR1 SNHLY and CDR2 FYNNEI. There are 15 residues in the CDR3. The ends lost 3 bases at V and 5 bases at J; junction bases unmatched: 4. Written as DNA, the CDR3 is TGTGCCAGCAGTGAGGACAGGGGGGCCTATCAGCCCCAGCATTTT. It translates to CASSEDRGAYQPQHF.

This rearrangement joins TRBV6-5 to TRBJ2-1; the match to TRBD2 covers 8 bases. The germline V gene has CDR1 MNHEY and CDR2 SVGAGI. The ends lost 11 bases at V and 6 bases at J; junction bases unmatched: 12. CDR3 length: 14 amino acids. CDR3 sequence: CAVHSGLEANEQFF. DNA for the CDR3: TGTGCCGTACACTCGGGACTAGAAGCCAATGAGCAGTTCTTC.

The chain links TRBV7-9 to TRBJ2-1, with 8 bases fitting TRBD2. The CDR3 extends over 16 amino acids. Germline V CDR1 and CDR2: SEHNR, FQNEAQ (reference sequence). The V gene end was trimmed by 1 base and the J gene end by 6 bases; junction bases not matched to a gene: 8. CDR3 in amino acids: CASSLVAGGRRNEQFF. DNA of the CDR3: TGTGCCAGCAGCTTAGTTGCGGGAGGCCGACGCAATGAGCAGTTCTTC.

The chain recombines TRBV2 with TRBJ2-2; 11 bases are a match to TRBD2. This CDR3 has 16 residues. With V trimmed by 2 bases and J by 6 bases, 5 bases remained unmatched. Germline loops: CDR1 SNHLY, CDR2 FYNNEI. This chain's CDR3 is CASSEISSGGAGELFF. DNA for the CDR3: TGTGCCAGCAGTGAAATAAGTAGCGGGGGGGCCGGGGAGCTGTTTTTT.

The gene calls are TRBV27 and TRBJ2-4; weak D call: TRBD1 (5 bases). V shed 2 bases and J shed 5 bases, with 7 bases lying between them. The CDR3 extends over 13 amino acids. Germline V gives CDR1 MNHEY, CDR2 SMNVEV (reference sequence). This CDR3 is CASSLGRENIQYF. The CDR3 nucleotides are TGTGCCAGCAGTTTAGGCAGGGAAAACATTCAGTACTTC.

V gene TRBV18 combines with J gene TRBJ1-2; D may be TRBD1 (6 bases). Germline-derived CDR1 and CDR2 are KGHSH and LQKENI. V was cut by 3 bases and J by 2 bases, with 10 bases left in between. The CDR3 spans 14 residues. CDR3 sequence reads: CASSPRGGNYGYTF. The CDR3 DNA follows: TGTGCCAGCTCACCGAGAGGGGGAAACTATGGCTACACCTTC.

CDR3 DNA: TGTGCCAGCAGCCCCGCTGACGCGGGGTGGTCGGGCTACACCTTC. Protein: CASSPADAGWSGYTF. This chain joins TRBV3-1 (or the pseudogene TRBV3-2) and TRBJ1-2; D gene ambiguous. V was trimmed by 4 bases and J by 8 bases, leaving 20 bases between them. Looked up from germline, CDR1 is LGHDT and CDR2 is YNNKEL (reference sequence). The CDR3 is 15 residues long.

For the CDR3, the DNA is TGTGCCAGCAGTCTGGGAGGGGAGAATTCACCCCTCCACTTT. Translating it yields CASSLGGENSPLHF. The V gene is TRBV2, the J gene TRBJ1-6; a possible D gene is TRBD1 (5 bases). Deletions cut 5 bases from V and 7 bases from J, with 12 bases between. Germline CDR1 and CDR2: SNHLY and FYNNEI. The CDR3 has 14 residues.

The chain combines TRBV9 with TRBJ2-1, with D maybe TRBD1 (5 bases). The CDR3 consists of 16 residues. CDR1 SGDLS and CDR2 YYNGEE come from the germline V gene. Trimming stripped 5 bases from V and 5 bases from J, with 20 bases between. CDR3 nucleotides: TGTGCCAGCAGGTGGGGCGAGGCGAGGTACGACAATGAGCAGTTCTTC. Translated, it gives CASRWGEARYDNEQFF. Full variable domain (missing parts from reference TRBV9 and TRBJ2-1): DSGVTQTPKHLITATGQRVTLRCSPRSGDLSVYWYQQSLDQGLQFLIQYYNGEERAKGNILERFSAQQFPDLHSELNLSSLELGDSALYFCASRWGEARYDNEQFFGPGTRLTVL.

The chain links TRBV30 to TRBJ1-5; possibly TRBD1 for D (6 bases). Germline CDR1 GTSNPN, CDR2 SVGIG (reference sequence). Trimming removed 4 bases from V and 0 bases from J, with 10 bases in between. This CDR3 region has 14 residues. The DNA of the CDR3 is TGTGCCTGGACCGCAGGGGATAGCAATCAGCCCCAGCATTTT. The encoded protein is CAWTAGDSNQPQHF.

The sample holds a few counts of this clone. As DNA, the CDR3 is TGTGCCAGTAGTATAGCTGGCGGGAGGTCTGTCGGGGAGCTGTTTTTT. Translating it yields CASSIAGGRSVGELFF. The J gene is TRBJ2-2, the V gene TRBV19; 8 nucleotides line up with TRBD2. The ends lost 1 base at V and 7 bases at J; junction bases unmatched: 8. Per the germline V gene, CDR1 is LNHDA and CDR2 is SQIVND (reference sequence). The CDR3 contains 16 residues.

The gene calls are TRBV5-6 and TRBJ1-1; 8 bases align to TRBD1. The junction had 10 bases not matched to a gene; V was cut back by 4 bases and J by 2 bases. The V gene's germline CDR1 is SGHDT and CDR2 YYEEEE. This CDR3 spans 16 amino acids. The CDR3 is CASSRGQGRINTEAFF. The CDR3 region has the DNA TGTGCCAGCAGCCGTGGACAGGGAAGGATAAACACTGAAGCTTTCTTT.

This clone was detected once. This rearrangement joins TRBV5-4 to TRBJ1-3, with D possibly being TRBD1 (5 bases). CDR1 and CDR2 (germline): SGHNT, YYREEE (reference sequence). The CDR3 runs to 16 residues. V was trimmed by 4 bases and J by 4 bases, leaving 18 bases between them. Written as DNA, the CDR3 is TGTGCCAGCAGCAGGGGAGGGGCGCGGAAGGGAAACACCATATATTTT. It translates to CASSRGGARKGNTIYF.

There are a few counts of this clone. This chain links TRBV6-5 with TRBJ2-7, with 9 bases lining up with TRBD1. The CDR3 covers 14 residues. Per germline, CDR1 MNHEY and CDR2 SVGAGI. J gave up 2 bases and V 8 bases, and 7 bases lay outside the gene matches. In DNA form, the CDR3 reads TGTGCCAGCCTTCTTCGGGACAGGGCCTACGAGCAGTACTTC. It specifies CASLLRDRAYEQYF.

The chain employs TRBV7-9 and TRBJ1-5, with 7 bases identical to TRBD1. The CDR3 extends over 15 amino acids. Germline V gene sequence: CDR1 SEHNR, CDR2 FQNEAQ (reference sequence). J lost 4 bases, V lost 5 bases, and 8 bases had no gene match. The CDR3 protein is CASSEGQRPNQPQHF. The CDR3 DNA reads as TGTGCCAGCAGCGAGGGACAGAGACCTAATCAGCCCCAGCATTTT.

This chain connects TRBV15 to TRBJ2-5; D ambiguous. Trimming pared 0 bases from V and 4 bases from J, leaving 9 bases between. This CDR3 has 14 residues. The germline gives CDR1 LNHNV, CDR2 YYDKDF (reference sequence). CDR3 protein: CATSREGARETQYF. The CDR3 DNA reads as TGTGCCACCAGCAGAGAAGGAGCCCGAGAGACCCAGTACTTC.